This TCR beta chain appears in the sequencing data of a study of blood T cell repertoires in COVID-19. Study in general: Samples taken during acute and convalescent COVID-19 were collected in the United States, Italy and Spain. The analysed material was cDNA or gDNA that came from T cells, B-cell-depleted T cells, or PBMCs.

Study members were between about 18 and 95 years old and lived in 24 US regions. The junction had 12 bases not matched to a gene; V was cut back by 5 bases and J by 5 bases. The CDR3 length is 16 residues. Per germline, CDR1 SGHNT and CDR2 YENEEA. Assay used: immunoSEQ multiplex PCR; TCRdb lists only in-frame clones, some missing. The table lists roughly 230,000 clones, more than 75% of them singletons, with 6.6% in the top ten. V usage is TRBV11-3 and J usage is TRBJ2-1; 7 nucleotides align to TRBD1. What was sequenced was PBMCs or T cells enriched from blood (not recorded which). This receptor was obtained from a woman between 50 and 59 years old who had been exposed to COVID-19. Here the CDR3 DNA reads TGTGCCAGCAGCCCCGGGACAGCTCGAGTCCACAATGAGCAGTTCTTC. Translating it yields CASSPGTARVHNEQFF. The variable domain in full, completed from reference TRBV11-3 and TRBJ2-1, reads EAGVVQSPRYKIIEKKQPVAFWCNPISGHNTLYWYLQNLGQGPELLIRYENEEAVDDSQLPKDRFSAERLKGVDSTLKIQPAELGDSAVYLCASSPGTARVHNEQFFGPGTRLTVL.